Shown below are 19 T cell receptor beta chains from a single sample sequenced in a study of blood T cells in healthy people across ages (dated by TCRdb to the mid-2010s). The method behind the library was 5' RACE. The second PCR ran for about 6 to 12 cycles and used a J-beta primer mix along with a sample-barcoded 5' primer. The public reads were quality trimmed at Q25 with fastp and then assembled into clones with MiXCR by TCRdb, keeping productive beta chains. Merged by CDR3 protein, the rows form single entries marked with the most common genes and DNA. The table for this sample lists fewer than 2 million distinct CDR3 sequences; 35% to 50% of them were counted only once. Around 23% of the sample rests with the top ten. Sequenced input: blood. The receptors shown here come from a human donor in good health.

This clonotype showed up just a few times. This CDR3 is CASSVSGTTTDTQYF. The CDR3, as DNA: TGTGCCAGCAGCGTCTCCGGGACTACCACAGATACGCAGTATTTT. The chain has TRBV11-2 and TRBJ2-3; 7 nucleotides line up with TRBD2. The V segment lost 5 bases and the J segment 2 bases; nucleotides outside the gene matches: 7. Germline values: CDR1 SGHAT, CDR2 FQNNGV. CDR3 length: 15 amino acids.

J is TRBJ1-1 and V is TRBV6-6; D ambiguous. The CDR3 runs 15 residues. The V end was cut by 2 bases, the J end by 2 bases, with 12 bases between. The germline V gene has CDR1 MNHNY and CDR2 SVGAGI (reference sequence). The CDR3 DNA sequence: TGTGCCAGCAGTTACGTGACGGGAGTAAACACTGAAGCTTTCTTT. It codes for CASSYVTGVNTEAFF.

This clonotype was observed a few times. This chain uses TRBV27 with TRBJ2-3; no clear D. The germline gives CDR1 MNHEY, CDR2 SMNVEV (reference sequence). The ends were cut back, 7 bases at V and 8 bases at J, with 13 bases in the middle. This CDR3 has 12 residues. The CDR3 loop reads CASIGPVGTQYF. In DNA, the CDR3 is TGTGCCAGCATAGGTCCGGTTGGTACGCAGTATTTT.

J is TRBJ1-2 and V is TRBV4-2; D is undetermined. Trimming stripped 2 bases from V and 8 bases from J, with 12 bases between. The CDR3 totals 13 residues. Germline CDR1 is LGHNA and CDR2 is YNFKEQ. The CDR3 loop reads CASSQSPVLGYTF. CDR3 DNA sequence: TGTGCCAGCAGCCAATCTCCGGTATTAGGCTACACCTTC.

This clonotype appeared a few times. V usage is TRBV25-1 and J usage is TRBJ2-7; perhaps TRBD1 as D (5 bases). Germline V gene data show CDR1 as MGHDK and CDR2 as SYGVNS. The V end lost 7 bases, the J end lost 5 bases, and 18 bases lay between the germline ends. CDR3 length: 14 residues. The CDR3 region has the DNA TGTGCCAGCAAAAGACAGCATCTTTCCCACGAGCAGTACTTC. Amino acid sequence: CASKRQHLSHEQYF.

This clonotype showed up just a few times. The rearrangement links TRBV6-1 to TRBJ1-2; D is possibly TRBD1 (6 bases). V gave up 2 bases and J gave up 7 bases, with 17 bases separating them. Germline CDR1 MNHNS, CDR2 SASEGT. CDR3 size: 15 residues. The CDR3 sequence: CASSELRGVGAGYTF. For the CDR3, the DNA is TGTGCCAGCAGTGAATTGCGGGGAGTGGGGGCTGGCTACACCTTC.

This chain uses TRBV5-1 with TRBJ1-2, with D tentatively TRBD1 (6 bases). CDR3 length: 16 residues. V was cut by 0 bases and J by 3 bases, with 15 bases left in between. CDR1 and CDR2 (germline): SGHRS, YFSETQ. Here the CDR3 reads CASSLEGRQDDYGYTF. CDR3 nucleotides: TGCGCCAGCAGCTTGGAAGGCAGACAGGACGACTATGGCTACACCTTC.

This clonotype was picked up a small number of times. The CDR3 nucleotides are TGTGCCAGCAGACCGGACTTTCCGAATCAGCCCCAGCATTTT. This sequence encodes CASRPDFPNQPQHF. The V call is TRBV12-3 or TRBV12-4, the J call TRBJ1-5, with D unclear. Trimming pared 6 bases from V and 4 bases from J, leaving 13 bases between. The CDR3 totals 14 residues.

V and J are TRBV2 and TRBJ2-7; a possible D gene is TRBD1 (5 bases). CDR1 and CDR2 from the germline V gene are SNHLY and FYNNEI. V lost 6 bases and J lost 2, with 14 bases in between. The CDR3 is made up of 14 amino acids. CDR3 loop: CASRALRETYEQYF. In nucleotides, the CDR3 is TGTGCCAGCAGAGCTCTCAGGGAAACCTACGAGCAGTACTTC.

CDR3 loop: CASSSQAGGYTDTQYF. The CDR3 DNA reads as TGTGCCAGCTCCTCCCAGGCCGGGGGGTACACAGATACGCAGTATTTT. The chain joins TRBV18 to TRBJ2-3; 7 bases line up with TRBD2. Germline values: CDR1 KGHSH, CDR2 LQKENI. The CDR3 totals 16 residues. V dropped 6 bases and J dropped 2; count of bases not matched to a gene: 11.

The sample holds many counts of this clonotype. This chain links TRBV5-5 with TRBJ1-5; TRBD1 might be the D (5 bases). The CDR3 is 13 amino acids. Germline assignment: CDR1 SGHKS and CDR2 YYEKEE (reference sequence). V was shortened by 2 bases and J by 4 bases, with 7 bases between the two germline ends. CDR3 sequence (DNA): TGTGCCAGCAGCTTACAGGTTAATCAGCCCCAGCATTTT. Its protein product is CASSLQVNQPQHF.

This clonotype has only a few counts. The rearrangement joins TRBV12-5 to TRBJ2-1; no reliable D call. V lost 1 base and J lost 2, with 3 bases in between. The CDR3 has 13 amino acids. Per the germline V gene, CDR1 is LGHNT and CDR2 is FRNRAP. CDR3 in amino acids: CASGLDTYNEQFF. The DNA of the CDR3 is TGTGCTAGTGGTTTGGACACCTACAATGAGCAGTTCTTC.

The chain uses TRBV5-6 and TRBJ2-3, with 9 bases identical to TRBD1. V gave up 1 base and J gave up 5 bases; unmatched junction bases: 8. CDR3 size: 16 residues. Looked up from germline, CDR1 is SGHDT and CDR2 is YYEEEE. The CDR3 protein is CASSLNRGRGIDTQYF. CDR3 bases: TGTGCCAGCAGCTTGAACAGGGGGCGCGGTATAGATACGCAGTATTTT.

This sequence joins TRBV4-1 and TRBJ2-1, with TRBD1 identical over 8 bases. The CDR3 runs to 18 residues. V shed 7 bases and J 0 bases; nucleotides not matched to a gene: 14. CDR1 is MGHRA and CDR2 is YSYEKL in the germline V gene. The CDR3 DNA reads TGCGCCAGCACCGGGACAGGCCTCCCGCTGAGCTCCTACAATGAGCAGTTCTTC. The encoded protein is CASTGTGLPLSSYNEQFF.

This clonotype has only one observation. This rearrangement joins TRBV5-1 to TRBJ2-1; possibly TRBD1 or TRBD2 for D (5 bases each). CDR1 is SGHRS, CDR2 YFSETQ, per germline. The CDR3 totals 16 residues. V lost 0 bases, J lost 3 bases, and 13 bases lay in between. CDR3: CASSLEGTDYYNEQFF. The CDR3 nucleotides read TGCGCCAGCAGCTTGGAGGGGACGGATTACTACAATGAGCAGTTCTTC.

The V and J genes are TRBV28 and TRBJ1-5; no clear D. The CDR3 is made up of 12 amino acids. Germline assignment: CDR1 MDHEN and CDR2 SYDVKM. Trimming pared 6 bases from V and 6 bases from J, leaving 9 bases between. As DNA, the CDR3 is TGTGCCAGCAGGGGCGGCGGTCAGCCCCAGCATTTT. It specifies CASRGGGQPQHF.

This clonotype was seen a few times. CDR3 amino acids: CASSFLAGAGETQYF. The CDR3 DNA is TGCGCCAGCAGCTTTCTAGCGGGGGCCGGTGAGACCCAGTACTTC. The V and J genes are TRBV5-1 and TRBJ2-5, with 10 nucleotides matching TRBD2. Germline CDR1 is SGHRS and CDR2 is YFSETQ. V was clipped by 2 bases and J by 5 bases; unmatched bases: 6. The CDR3 loop spans 15 amino acids.

This chain uses TRBV29-1 with TRBJ1-1; D might be TRBD1 (6 bases). The length of the CDR3 is 13 residues. From germline, CDR1 is SQVTM and CDR2 ANQGSEA. Deletions cut 2 bases from V and 5 bases from J, with 12 bases between. In DNA form, the CDR3 reads TGCAGCGTTGAATGGTGGGGGCGGACTGAAGCTTTCTTT. It encodes CSVEWWGRTEAFF.

This clonotype was detected many times. The rearrangement uses TRBV7-3 and TRBJ2-3; D not resolved. CDR1 is SGHTA, CDR2 FQGTGA, per germline. The V end was cut by 0 bases, the J end by 2 bases, with 3 bases between. This CDR3 spans 13 amino acids. DNA for the CDR3: TGTGCCAGCAGCTTAACACACACAGATACGCAGTATTTT. Translation gives CASSLTHTDTQYF.